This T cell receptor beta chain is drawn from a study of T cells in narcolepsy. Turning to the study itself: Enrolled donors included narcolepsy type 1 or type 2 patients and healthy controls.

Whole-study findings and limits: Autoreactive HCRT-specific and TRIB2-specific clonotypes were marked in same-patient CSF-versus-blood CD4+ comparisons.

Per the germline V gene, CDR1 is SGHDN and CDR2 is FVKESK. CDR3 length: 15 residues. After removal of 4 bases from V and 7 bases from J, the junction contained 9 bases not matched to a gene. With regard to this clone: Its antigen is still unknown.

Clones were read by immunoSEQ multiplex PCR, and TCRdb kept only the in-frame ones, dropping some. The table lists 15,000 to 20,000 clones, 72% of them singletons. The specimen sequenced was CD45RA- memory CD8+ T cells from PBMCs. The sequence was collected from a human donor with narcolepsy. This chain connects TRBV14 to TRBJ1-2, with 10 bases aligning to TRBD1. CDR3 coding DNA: TGTGCCAGCAGCCCGACCCGACAGGGGGCTGGTGGCTACACCTTC. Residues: CASSPTRQGAGGYTF.